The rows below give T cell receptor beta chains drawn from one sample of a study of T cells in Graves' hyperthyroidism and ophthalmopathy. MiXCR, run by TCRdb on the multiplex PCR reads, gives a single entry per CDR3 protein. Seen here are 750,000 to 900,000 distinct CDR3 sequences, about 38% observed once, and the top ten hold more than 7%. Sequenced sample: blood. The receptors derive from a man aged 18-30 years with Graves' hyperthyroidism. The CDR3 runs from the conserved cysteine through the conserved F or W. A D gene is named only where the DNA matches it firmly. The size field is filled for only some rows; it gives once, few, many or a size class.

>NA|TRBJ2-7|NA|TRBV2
TGTGCCGGCAGTGGACAAATCTACGAGCAGTGCTTC
CAGSGQIYEQCF
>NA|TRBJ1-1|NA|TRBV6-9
TGTGCCAGCAGTGGAAGGAAGAGGGACACTGAAGCTTTCTTT
CASSGRKRDTEAFF
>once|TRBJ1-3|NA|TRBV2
TGTGCCAGCGATGAGGGTGCTGGAAACACCATATATTTT
CASDEGAGNTIYF
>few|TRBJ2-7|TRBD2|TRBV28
TGTGCCAGCAGTGATACTAGCGGGTCCTCCTACGAGCAGTACTTC
CASSDTSGSSYEQYF
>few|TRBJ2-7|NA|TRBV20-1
TGCAGTGCCAGACCTGCGGACCTCTTCTTGACCTACGAGCAGTACTTC
CSARPADLFLTYEQYF
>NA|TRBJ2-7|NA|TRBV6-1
TGTGCCAGCAGACCCATGACTAGGGGAGAGTACGAGCAGTACTTC
CASRPMTRGEYEQYF
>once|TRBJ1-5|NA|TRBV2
TGTGCCAGCAGTGAATGGGGCAATCAGCCCCAGCATTTT
CASSEWGNQPQHF
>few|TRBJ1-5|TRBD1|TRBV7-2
TGTGCCAGCAGCCCACAGGGGGTGGGCAATCAGCCCCAGCATTTT
CASSPQGVGNQPQHF
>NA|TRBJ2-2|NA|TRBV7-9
TGTGCCAGCAGCTTCCTAGGAGGCGGGGAGCTGTTTTTT
CASSFLGGGELFF
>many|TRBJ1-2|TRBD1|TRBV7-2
TGTGCCAGCAGCTACAGGGGCAGTACTAACTATGGCTACACCTTC
CASSYRGSTNYGYTF
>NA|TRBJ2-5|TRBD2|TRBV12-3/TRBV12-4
TGTGCCAGCAGTGGGACTAGCGGGAGGGAGGAGACCCAGTACTTC
CASSGTSGREETQYF
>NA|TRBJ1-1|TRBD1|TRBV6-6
TGTGCCAGCAGACCTTGGACAGGGCGGGAGAACACTGAAGCTTTCTTT
CASRPWTGRENTEAFF
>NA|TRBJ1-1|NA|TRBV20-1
TGCAGTGCTACCCCTTCAGGGGCCACTGAAGCTTTCTTT
CSATPSGATEAFF
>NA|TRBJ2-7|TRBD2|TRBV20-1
TGCAGTGCTAGAGATGGCCTAGCGGGACGCTACGATCAGTACTTC
CSARDGLAGRYDQYF
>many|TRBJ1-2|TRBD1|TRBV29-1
TGCAGCGTTGAAGACCAAGACAGGGGCTATGGCTACACCTTC
CSVEDQDRGYGYTF
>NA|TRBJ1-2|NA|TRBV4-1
TGCGCCAGCAGCCAGGAAGAAGCCTGGGAGGGCTATGGCTACACCTTC
CASSQEEAWEGYGYTF
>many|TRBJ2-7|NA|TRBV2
TGTGCCAGCAGCCGAGGGCCAGGGGAGTACTTC
CASSRGPGEYF
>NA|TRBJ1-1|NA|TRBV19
TGTGCCAGCACCCCCGGGGAGGCGAACACTGAAGCTTTCTTT
CASTPGEANTEAFF
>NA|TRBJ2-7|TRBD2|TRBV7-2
TGTGCCAGCAGCTCCCGACTAGCGGGGGGGCAAGAGCAGTACTTC
CASSSRLAGGQEQYF
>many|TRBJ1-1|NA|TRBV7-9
TGTGCCAGCAGCTTTACTTCAATGAACACTGAAGCTTTCTTT
CASSFTSMNTEAFF
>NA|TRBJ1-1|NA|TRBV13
TGTGCCAGCAGCTTAGAATTGGGAAGCACTGAAGCTTTCTTT
CASSLELGSTEAFF
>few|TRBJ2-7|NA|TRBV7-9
TGTGCCAGCAGCTTAATGGGGGGCACGGCGTACGAGCAGTACTTC
CASSLMGGTAYEQYF
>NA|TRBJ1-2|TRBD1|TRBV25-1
TGTGCCAGCAGTTTCTCGGACAGGGACTATGGCTACACCTTC
CASSFSDRDYGYTF